These T cell receptor beta chains were read from a single sample in a study of blood T cell repertoires in COVID-19. Sequencing used immunoSEQ multiplex PCR; TCRdb keeps in-frame clones, though not all of them. Of 150,000 to 200,000 clones in the sample, around 77% were seen once. Sequenced: peripheral blood. The receptors derive from a man aged 70 or older with active or convalescent COVID-19. The CDR3 runs from the conserved cysteine through the conserved F or W. The D gene is left open where the match is weak. Some rows have no size entry. The others give once, few or many, or a class for an expanded clone.

d_call clone_size j_call v_call cdr3_aa cdr3_nt
TRBD1 few TRBJ2-1 TRBV11-3 CASSKSPGGYNEQFF TGTGCCAGCAGCAAATCACCAGGGGGCTACAATGAGCAGTTCTTC
NA NA TRBJ1-1 TRBV4-3 CASSQRSLRGRAFF TGCGCCAGCAGCCAACGATCTTTGCGAGGGCGAGCTTTCTTT
NA NA TRBJ1-4 TRBV14 CASSGDLSFEKLFF TGTGCCAGCAGCGGAGACCTCTCGTTTGAAAAACTGTTTTTT
TRBD1 NA TRBJ1-2 TRBV6-5 CASSRDSTYYGYTF TGTGCCAGCAGTCGGGACAGCACTTACTATGGCTACACCTTC
TRBD1 NA TRBJ1-5 TRBV19 CASSNRQGDWGPQHF TGTGCCAGTAGTAACCGACAGGGGGATTGGGGGCCCCAGCATTTT
NA NA TRBJ1-5 TRBV4-2 CASRDAGYNQPQHF TGTGCCAGCAGGGACGCAGGGTACAATCAGCCCCAGCATTTT
NA NA TRBJ1-4 TRBV30 CAWGPGESGKLFF TGTGCCTGGGGCCCGGGGGAGAGTGGAAAACTGTTTTTT
NA NA TRBJ1-4 TRBV13 CASSLDSPGKLFF TGTGCCAGCAGCTTAGATTCTCCGGGAAAACTGTTTTTT
NA NA TRBJ2-7 TRBV5-4 CASSKETGRTSEQYF TGTGCCAGCAGCAAGGAGACAGGCCGGACGAGCGAGCAGTACTTC
NA NA TRBJ1-2 TRBV6-2/TRBV6-3 CASSSIKAGYGYTF TGTGCCAGCAGTTCTATTAAAGCGGGATATGGCTACACCTTC
NA NA TRBJ1-1 TRBV12-3/TRBV12-4 CASSLIADTEAFF TGTGCCAGCAGTTTGATCGCGGACACTGAAGCTTTCTTT
TRBD1 NA TRBJ1-1 TRBV11-2 CASSLGVGVQGATEAFF TGTGCCAGCAGCTTAGGGGTAGGAGTACAGGGGGCCACTGAAGCTTTCTTT
NA NA TRBJ1-1 TRBV18 CASSESTGGRTTEAFF TGTGCCAGCTCCGAGTCCACGGGGGGGAGGACCACTGAAGCTTTCTTT
NA NA TRBJ1-1 TRBV6-6 CASSYDSYTEAFF TGTGCCAGCAGTTACGACAGTTACACTGAAGCTTTCTTT
NA NA TRBJ1-1 TRBV10-3 CAVINGANTEAFF TGTGCCGTAATTAATGGAGCGAACACTGAAGCTTTCTTT
NA NA TRBJ2-7 TRBV21-1 CASTGGPYEQYF TGTGCCAGCACGGGGGGTCCCTACGAGCAGTACTTC
NA NA TRBJ1-4 TRBV19 CASSILRGETNEKLFF TGTGCCAGTAGTATCCTACGCGGTGAAACTAATGAAAAACTGTTTTTT
NA NA TRBJ2-2 TRBV19 CASRSTGTGELFF TGTGCCAGTAGGAGCACAGGTACCGGGGAGCTGTTTTTT
NA NA TRBJ1-4 TRBV7-9 CASSLGQVGTNEKLFF TGTGCCAGCAGCTTAGGGCAGGTGGGAACTAATGAAAAACTGTTTTTT
TRBD1 NA TRBJ2-5 TRBV5-1 CASSLELGQGGAETQYF TGCGCCAGCAGCTTGGAACTAGGACAGGGCGGTGCGGAGACCCAGTACTTC
NA NA TRBJ1-5 TRBV28 CASSQGHVPQHF TGTGCCAGCAGCCAGGGCCACGTGCCCCAGCATTTT
NA NA TRBJ2-6 TRBV28 CASSLDSLSGANVLTF TGTGCCAGCAGTTTGGACAGCCTCTCTGGGGCCAACGTCCTGACTTTC
TRBD2 NA TRBJ2-1 TRBV5-1 CASSLATSPLSNEQFF TGCGCCAGCAGCTTGGCGACTAGCCCACTCTCTAATGAGCAGTTCTTC